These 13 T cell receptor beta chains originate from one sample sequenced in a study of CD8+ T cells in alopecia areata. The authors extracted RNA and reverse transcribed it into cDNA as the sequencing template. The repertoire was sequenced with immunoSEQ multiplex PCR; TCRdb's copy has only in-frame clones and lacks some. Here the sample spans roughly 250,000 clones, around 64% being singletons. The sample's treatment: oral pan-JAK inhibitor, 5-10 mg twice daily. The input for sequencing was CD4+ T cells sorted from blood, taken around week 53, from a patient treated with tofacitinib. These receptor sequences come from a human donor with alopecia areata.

CDR3 sequence: CASSQGWKNTGELFF. CDR3 coding DNA: TGTGCCAGCAGCCAGGGCTGGAAGAACACCGGGGAGCTGTTTTTT. The V gene is TRBV4-2, the J gene TRBJ2-2; D ambiguous. Trimming shortened V by 3 bases and J by 1 base, and 9 bases separated the two germline ends. The CDR3 spans 15 residues. Germline V gene lookup returns CDR1 LGHNA and CDR2 YNFKEQ.

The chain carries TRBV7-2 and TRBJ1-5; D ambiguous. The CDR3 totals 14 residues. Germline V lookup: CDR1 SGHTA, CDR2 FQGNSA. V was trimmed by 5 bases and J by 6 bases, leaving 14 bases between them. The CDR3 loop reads CASSKGSPGQPQHF. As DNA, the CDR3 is TGTGCCAGCAGCAAGGGCAGTCCCGGTCAGCCCCAGCATTTT.

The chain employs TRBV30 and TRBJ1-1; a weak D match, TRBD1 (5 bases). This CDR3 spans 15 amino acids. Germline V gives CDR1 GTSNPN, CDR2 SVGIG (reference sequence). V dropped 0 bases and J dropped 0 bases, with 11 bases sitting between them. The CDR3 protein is CAWSVVGPMNTEAFF. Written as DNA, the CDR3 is TGTGCCTGGAGTGTAGTGGGACCTATGAACACTGAAGCTTTCTTT.

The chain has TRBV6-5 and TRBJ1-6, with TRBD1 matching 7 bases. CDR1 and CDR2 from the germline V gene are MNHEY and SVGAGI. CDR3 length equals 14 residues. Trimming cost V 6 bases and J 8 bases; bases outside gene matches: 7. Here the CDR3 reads CASRSTGSDSPLHF. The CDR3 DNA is TGTGCCAGCAGATCGACAGGGTCCGATTCACCCCTCCACTTT.

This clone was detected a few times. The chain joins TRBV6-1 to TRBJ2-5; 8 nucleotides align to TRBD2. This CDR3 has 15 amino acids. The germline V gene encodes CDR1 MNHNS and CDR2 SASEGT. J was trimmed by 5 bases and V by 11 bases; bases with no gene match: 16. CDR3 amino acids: CAGGGIAGSRETQYF. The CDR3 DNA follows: TGTGCCGGAGGGGGGATAGCGGGGAGTCGGGAGACCCAGTACTTC.

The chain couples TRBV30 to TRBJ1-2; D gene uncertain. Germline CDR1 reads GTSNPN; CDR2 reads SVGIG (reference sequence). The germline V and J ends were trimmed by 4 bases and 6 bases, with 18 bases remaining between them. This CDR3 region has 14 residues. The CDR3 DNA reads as TGTGCCTGGACCCTATACGGGGATGTGGATGGCTACACCTTC. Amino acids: CAWTLYGDVDGYTF. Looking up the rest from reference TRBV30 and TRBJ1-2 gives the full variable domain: SQTIHQWPATLVQPVGSPLSLECTVEGTSNPNLYWYRQAAGRGLQLLFYSVGIGQISSEVPQNLSASRPQDRQFILSSKKLLLSDSGFYLCAWTLYGDVDGYTFGSGTRLTVV.

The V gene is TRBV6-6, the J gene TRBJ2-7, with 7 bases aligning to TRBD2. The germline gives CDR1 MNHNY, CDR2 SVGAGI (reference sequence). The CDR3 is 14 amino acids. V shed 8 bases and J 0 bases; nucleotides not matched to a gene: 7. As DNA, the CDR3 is TGTGCCAGCTCCCGGGACTATAACTCCTACGAGCAGTACTTC. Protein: CASSRDYNSYEQYF.

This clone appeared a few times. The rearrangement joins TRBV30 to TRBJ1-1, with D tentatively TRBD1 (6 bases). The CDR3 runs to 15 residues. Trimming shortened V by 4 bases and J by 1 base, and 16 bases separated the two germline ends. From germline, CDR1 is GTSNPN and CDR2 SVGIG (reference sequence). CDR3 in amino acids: CAWKSFGGPNTEAFF. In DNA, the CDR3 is TGTGCCTGGAAAAGTTTCGGGGGGCCGAACACTGAAGCTTTCTTT.

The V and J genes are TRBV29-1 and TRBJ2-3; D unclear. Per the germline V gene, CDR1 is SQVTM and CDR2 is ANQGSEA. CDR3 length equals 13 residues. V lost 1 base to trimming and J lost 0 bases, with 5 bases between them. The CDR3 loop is CSVEGDSTDTQYF. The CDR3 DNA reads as TGCAGCGTTGAAGGTGACAGCACAGATACGCAGTATTTT.

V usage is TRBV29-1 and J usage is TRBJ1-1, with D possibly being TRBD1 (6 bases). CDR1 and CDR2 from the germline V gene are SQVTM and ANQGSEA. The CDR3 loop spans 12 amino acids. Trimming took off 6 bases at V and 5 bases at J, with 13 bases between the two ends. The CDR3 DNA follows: TGCAGCGTCAGGACAGAAGGGACTGAAGCTTTCTTT. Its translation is CSVRTEGTEAFF. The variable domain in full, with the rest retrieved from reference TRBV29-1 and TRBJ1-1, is SAVISQKPSRDICQRGTSLTIQCQVDSQVTMMFWYRQQPGQSLTLIATANQGSEATYESGFVIDKFPISRPNLTFSTLTVSNMSPEDSSIYLCSVRTEGTEAFFGQGTRLTVV.

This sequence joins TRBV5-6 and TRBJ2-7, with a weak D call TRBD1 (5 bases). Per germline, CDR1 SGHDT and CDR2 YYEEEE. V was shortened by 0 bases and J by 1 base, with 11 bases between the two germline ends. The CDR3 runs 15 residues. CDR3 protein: CASSLGQILSYEQYF. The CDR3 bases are TGTGCCAGCAGCTTGGGACAGATCCTATCCTACGAGCAGTACTTC.

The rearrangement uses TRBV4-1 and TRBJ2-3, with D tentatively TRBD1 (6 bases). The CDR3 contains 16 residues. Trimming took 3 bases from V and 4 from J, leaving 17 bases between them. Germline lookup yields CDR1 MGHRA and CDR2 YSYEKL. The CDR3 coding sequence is TGCGCCAGCAGCCAGGCCGGGACACGGGCAGCAGATACGCAGTATTTT. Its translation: CASSQAGTRAADTQYF.

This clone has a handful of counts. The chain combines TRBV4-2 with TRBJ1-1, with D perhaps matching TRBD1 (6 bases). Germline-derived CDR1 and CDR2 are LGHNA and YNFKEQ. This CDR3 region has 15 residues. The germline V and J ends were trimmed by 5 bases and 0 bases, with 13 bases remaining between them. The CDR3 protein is CASSGGTGLNTEAFF. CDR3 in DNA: TGTGCCAGCAGCGGCGGAACAGGGCTGAACACTGAAGCTTTCTTT.